This T cell receptor (beta chain) appears in the sequencing data of a study of cytomegalovirus exposure and HLA in healthy donors. It was with 60 Vbeta and 13 Jbeta primers that the PCR ran. Generated by immunoSEQ multiplex PCR, the TCRdb table keeps only in-frame clones and is missing some. The repertoire shows about 200,000 clones; the top ten hold around 1.1%. The source of this sequence is a girl aged 2 to 10 in good health and CMV-seropositive. Material: PBMCs.

The CDR3 spells CASTSGLAGGTDTQYF. The CDR3 DNA follows: TGTGCCAGCACTTCGGGACTAGCGGGGGGCACAGATACGCAGTATTTT. The chain uses TRBV5-4 and TRBJ2-3, with 14 bases matching TRBD2. Germline V gene lookup returns CDR1 SGHNT and CDR2 YYREEE (reference sequence). V was clipped by 6 bases and J by 1 base; unmatched bases: 4. The CDR3 contains 16 residues.